Presented here are 26 T cell receptor beta chains from one specimen sequenced in a study of T-cell reconstitution after alpha-beta-depleted transplantation in children. Unique molecular identifiers tagged the TCRbeta library. MiXCR was run by TCRdb on the PCR reads, yielding one entry per CDR3 protein. The table shows over 100,000 distinct CDR3 sequences, with approximately 8% occurring only once. The material was PBMCs, obtained before TCRalphabeta/CD19-depleted stem cell transplant. These receptors all come from a boy aged 2 to 10 with acute lymphoblastic leukemia, due to receive a stem cell transplant.

This clonotype turned up a few times. The chain couples TRBV28 to TRBJ1-2; 8 positions agree with TRBD1. With V trimmed by 6 bases and J by 5 bases, 5 bases remained unmatched. The CDR3 contains 13 residues. The germline gives CDR1 MDHEN, CDR2 SYDVKM. The CDR3 bases are TGTGCCAGCAGAAACAGGGGGGAGTATGGCTACACCTTC. Translating gives CASRNRGEYGYTF.

The chain combines TRBV6-5 with TRBJ2-6; the D gene is possibly TRBD1 (6 bases). The V end lost 2 bases, the J end lost 0 bases, and 8 bases lay between the germline ends. The CDR3 loop spans 16 amino acids. CDR1 MNHEY and CDR2 SVGAGI come from the germline V gene. CDR3 protein: CASSYVGGSGANVLTF. Here the CDR3 DNA reads TGTGCCAGCAGTTACGTAGGGGGCTCTGGGGCCAACGTCCTGACTTTC.

This clonotype was picked up many times. The J gene is TRBJ2-2, the V gene TRBV19; no definite D call. CDR1 LNHDA and CDR2 SQIVND come from the germline V gene (reference sequence). Trimming removed 4 bases from V and 6 bases from J, with 3 bases in between. This CDR3 comprises 11 residues. The CDR3: CASSSPGELFF. For the CDR3, the DNA is TGTGCCAGTAGTAGCCCCGGGGAGCTGTTTTTT.

V and J are TRBV7-9 and TRBJ2-3, with TRBD2 matching over 8 bases. Per germline, CDR1 SEHNR and CDR2 FQNEAQ (reference sequence). This CDR3 comprises 16 residues. V lost 5 bases and J lost 2; bases outside the gene matches: 9. The chain's CDR3 is CASSLLGLEITDTQYF. The CDR3 DNA reads as TGTGCCAGCAGCCTACTGGGACTAGAGATCACAGATACGCAGTATTTT.

The chain joins TRBV28 to TRBJ2-3; D remains ambiguous. This CDR3 has 15 amino acids. Germline assignment: CDR1 MDHEN and CDR2 SYDVKM. V lost 5 bases and J lost 3, with 15 bases in between. CDR3 nucleotides: TGTGCCAGCAGTCCCTCTCTTCGGAAGACAGATACGCAGTATTTT. It yields the protein CASSPSLRKTDTQYF.

This clonotype was detected ten times or more. The V call is TRBV14, the J call TRBJ1-1, with 7 bases lining up with TRBD1. Trimming took 4 bases from V and 4 from J; bases not matched to a gene: 9. The CDR3 consists of 15 residues. Germline values: CDR1 SGHDN, CDR2 FVKESK. Written as DNA, the CDR3 is TGTGCCAGCAGCCCCCATACAGGGGTCGCCACTGAAGCTTTCTTT. It translates to CASSPHTGVATEAFF.

A few counts support this clonotype. The CDR3 DNA reads as TGCGCCAGCAGCCACAGGGGGCGGACTGAAGCTTTCTTT. Protein sequence: CASSHRGRTEAFF. The chain employs TRBV4-1 and TRBJ1-1, with 8 bases aligning to TRBD1. This CDR3 is built from 13 residues. Germline loops: CDR1 MGHRA, CDR2 YSYEKL. With V trimmed by 3 bases and J by 5 bases, 2 bases remained unmatched.

This clonotype has a handful of counts. This chain links TRBV27 with TRBJ2-7, with 8 bases aligning to TRBD1. V was clipped by 5 bases and J by 3 bases; unmatched bases: 6. Germline-derived CDR1 and CDR2 are MNHEY and SMNVEV (reference sequence). There are 14 residues in the CDR3. The CDR3 DNA reads as TGTGCCAGCAGTATCCGGGACAGGAGCTACGAGCAGTACTTC. Protein sequence: CASSIRDRSYEQYF.

This clonotype was recorded many times. The chain is built from TRBV5-1 and TRBJ1-6; TRBD1 agrees at 11 bases. The CDR3 extends over 15 amino acids. V was clipped by 4 bases and J by 8 bases; unmatched bases: 5. Germline assignment: CDR1 SGHRS and CDR2 YFSETQ. The CDR3 coding sequence is TGCGCCAGCAGCCGGACAGGGGGCAGGGATTCACCCCTCCACTTT. It is translated as CASSRTGGRDSPLHF. Full variable domain (missing parts from reference TRBV5-1 and TRBJ1-6): KAGVTQTPRYLIKTRGQQVTLSCSPISGHRSVSWYQQTPGQGLQFLFEYFSETQRNKGNFPGRFSGRQFSNSRSEMNVSTLELGDSALYLCASSRTGGRDSPLHFGNGTRLTVT.

This clonotype was observed many times. This chain links TRBV27 with TRBJ1-2, with 7 nucleotides matching TRBD1. The CDR3 has 16 amino acids. Germline V gene data show CDR1 as MNHEY and CDR2 as SMNVEV (reference sequence). Losses at the gene ends were 5 bases for V and 8 bases for J; bases not matched to a gene: 17. CDR3 sequence reads: CASSPSSTGKIEGYTF. The CDR3 bases are TGTGCCAGCAGTCCCTCCTCGACAGGGAAGATAGAAGGCTACACCTTC.

The rearrangement links TRBV7-8 to TRBJ1-6, with TRBD1 as a possible D gene (5 bases). Germline values: CDR1 SGHVS, CDR2 FQNEAQ. This CDR3 contains 14 residues. Trimming shortened V by 5 bases and J by 10 bases, and 15 bases separated the two germline ends. CDR3: CASSTRQSRSPLHF. The CDR3 DNA follows: TGTGCCAGCAGCACACGACAGTCAAGATCACCCCTCCACTTT.

The chain recombines TRBV12-3 or TRBV12-4 with TRBJ2-1; 15 bases map to TRBD2. V was pared by 3 bases and J by 14 bases, with 5 bases of the junction left unmatched. This CDR3 has 14 residues. DNA of the CDR3: TGTGCCAGCAGTTTTGGGACTAGCGGGGGGCTAGAGTTCTTC. It codes for CASSFGTSGGLEFF.

There are many counts of this clonotype. The rearrangement uses TRBV3-1 and TRBJ1-1; D uncertain. Germline CDR1 reads LGHDT; CDR2 reads YNNKEL (reference sequence). V was clipped by 1 base and J by 8 bases, with 11 bases between them. The CDR3 spans 13 residues. CDR3 sequence (DNA): TGTGCCAGCAGCCAAGTTGTTGAGATGGAAGCTTTCTTT. It yields the protein CASSQVVEMEAFF.

This clonotype was seen at least ten times. V gene TRBV7-9 combines with J gene TRBJ2-1; the match to TRBD1 covers 7 bases. The germline gives CDR1 SEHNR, CDR2 FQNEAQ (reference sequence). The CDR3 is 13 amino acids. Losses at the gene ends were 5 bases for V and 4 bases for J; bases not matched to a gene: 2. The CDR3 region has the DNA TGTGCCAGCAGCGTACAGGGGTACAATGAGCAGTTCTTC. Amino acid sequence: CASSVQGYNEQFF. Together with reference TRBV7-9 and TRBJ2-1, the CDR3 gives the full variable domain: DTGVSQNPRHKITKRGQNVTFRCDPISEHNRLYWYRQTLGQGPEFLTYFQNEAQLEKSRLLSDRFSAERPKGSFSTLEIQRTEQGDSAMYLCASSVQGYNEQFFGPGTRLTVL.

This clonotype was recorded at least ten times. V gene TRBV20-1 combines with J gene TRBJ2-1; 13 nucleotides align to TRBD2. The germline V gene has CDR1 DFQATT and CDR2 SNEGSKA (reference sequence). The V segment lost 8 bases and the J segment 9 bases; nucleotides outside the gene matches: 7. The CDR3 runs to 13 residues. DNA of the CDR3: TGCAGTACGACTAGCGGGGGGTTAGGTGAGCAGTTCTTC. Amino acid sequence: CSTTSGGLGEQFF.

There are many counts of this clonotype. The chain couples TRBV20-1 to TRBJ2-3; no firm D call. CDR3 size: 13 residues. Trimming removed 4 bases from V and 0 bases from J, with 8 bases in between. Germline assignment: CDR1 DFQATT and CDR2 SNEGSKA (reference sequence). DNA of the CDR3: TGCAGTGCTAAAGGCCCGAGCACAGATACGCAGTATTTT. Amino acid sequence: CSAKGPSTDTQYF.

Ten or more counts support this clonotype. The chain has TRBV10-3 and TRBJ2-7, with 7 nucleotides matching TRBD1. The germline CDR1 and CDR2 sequences are ENHRY and SYGVKD. With V trimmed by 3 bases and J by 4 bases, 12 bases remained unmatched. The CDR3 is made up of 16 amino acids. CDR3 sequence reads: CAISDNRGTLSYEQYF. The CDR3 DNA follows: TGTGCCATCAGTGATAACAGGGGAACCCTTAGTTACGAGCAGTACTTC.

The genes are TRBV20-1 and TRBJ2-7; 8 positions agree with TRBD2. In germline, CDR1 is DFQATT, CDR2 SNEGSKA (reference sequence). V was pared by 3 bases and J by 1 base, with 8 bases of the junction left unmatched. This CDR3 region has 15 residues. This CDR3 reads CSASPPQRGSYEQYF. The CDR3 DNA is TGCAGTGCTAGTCCCCCCCAGCGGGGGTCCTACGAGCAGTACTTC.

The chain joins TRBV27 to TRBJ2-3, with 8 nucleotides matching TRBD1. V dropped 0 bases and J dropped 2; count of bases not matched to a gene: 10. Germline assignment: CDR1 MNHEY and CDR2 SMNVEV (reference sequence). The CDR3 is 18 amino acids. In nucleotides, the CDR3 is TGTGCCAGCAGTTTATCCTCGGACAGGGCTCATAACACAGATACGCAGTATTTT. This codes for CASSLSSDRAHNTDTQYF.

This clonotype was observed many times. The chain links TRBV5-1 to TRBJ2-1, with TRBD1 as a possible D gene (6 bases). CDR1 and CDR2 (germline): SGHRS, YFSETQ. The V gene lost 4 bases and the J gene lost 7 bases, with 12 bases spanning the gap. CDR3 length: 13 residues. The CDR3 nucleotides are TGCGCCAGCAGCCGGGGACAAGAAAATGAGCAGTTCTTC. This sequence encodes CASSRGQENEQFF. Full variable domain (outside the CDR3, taken from reference TRBV5-1 and TRBJ2-1): KAGVTQTPRYLIKTRGQQVTLSCSPISGHRSVSWYQQTPGQGLQFLFEYFSETQRNKGNFPGRFSGRQFSNSRSEMNVSTLELGDSALYLCASSRGQENEQFFGPGTRLTVL.

This clonotype was detected many times. The V and J genes are TRBV7-2 and TRBJ2-5, with D maybe TRBD1 (5 bases). The ends were cut back, 4 bases at V and 2 bases at J, with 11 bases in the middle. The CDR3 is 14 amino acids. Germline CDR1 SGHTA, CDR2 FQGNSA. The CDR3 DNA follows: TGTGCCAGCAGCTCGTCAAGGGGTCAAGAGACCCAGTACTTC. Translated, it gives CASSSSRGQETQYF.

This clonotype came up a few times. The chain couples TRBV5-1 to TRBJ2-2, with TRBD2 matching over 8 bases. V trimming: 1 base; J trimming: 5 bases; junction bases outside the gene matches: 10. The CDR3 contains 17 residues. CDR1 is SGHRS and CDR2 is YFSETQ in the germline V gene. The CDR3 nucleotides are TGCGCCAGCAGCTTGAAGGCTGGGACGGGAGGGACCGGGGAGCTGTTTTTT. Residues: CASSLKAGTGGTGELFF.

This clonotype was detected only a few times. The chain links TRBV11-2 to TRBJ2-7, with 9 positions matching TRBD1. The CDR3 totals 16 residues. Germline CDR1 and CDR2: SGHAT and FQNNGV. V trimming: 1 base; J trimming: 0 bases; junction bases outside the gene matches: 4. This CDR3 is CASSLADRGGSYEQYF. The CDR3, as DNA: TGTGCCAGCAGCTTAGCCGACAGGGGGGGCTCCTACGAGCAGTACTTC.

This clonotype came up many times. The V and J genes are TRBV6-5 and TRBJ1-1; D is possibly TRBD1 (5 bases). CDR1 and CDR2 from the germline V gene are MNHEY and SVGAGI. The CDR3 runs 13 residues. Trimming shortened V by 5 bases and J by 4 bases, and 11 bases separated the two germline ends. The CDR3 bases are TGTGCCAGCAGTCAGGGAGGTACCACTGAAGCTTTCTTT. Translating it yields CASSQGGTTEAFF.

This clonotype was detected ten times or more. The chain has TRBV5-5 and TRBJ2-1; 7 bases line up with TRBD2. The CDR3 is 15 residues long. V lost 4 bases, J lost 9 bases, and 13 bases stayed unmatched. Germline V CDR1 and CDR2: SGHKS, YYEKEE (reference sequence). CDR3 in amino acids: CASSPTGGGEVEQFF. The CDR3 DNA reads TGTGCCAGCAGCCCAACGGGAGGCGGGGAGGTTGAGCAGTTCTTC.

This clonotype has a handful of counts. One end of the junction does not line up with germline, which may come from a read error. The chain uses TRBV7-7 and TRBJ2-1; weak D call: TRBD2 (5 bases). Germline assignment: CDR1 SSHAT and CDR2 FNYEAQ (reference sequence). The CDR3 loop spans 15 amino acids. CDR3 DNA sequence: TGTGCTAGCAGCTTATCGCGACACGGGGACAATGAGCAGTTCTTC. Amino acid sequence: CASSLSRHGDNEQFF.